The next 19 T cell receptor beta chains were all read from a single sample in a study of blood T cell repertoires in COVID-19 (dated by TCRdb to the early 2020s). Library generation was performed with the immunoSEQ multiplex PCR assay. Entries here come from immuneACCESS through TCRdb and include only in-frame sequences with V and J called. Some clones fail to appear in such tables; in the studies checked, an unresolved V gene covers under half of the shortfall, and the cause of the remainder is unknown. This sample gives 99,000 or so clones in total; 84% of them show up just once. The ten biggest clones cover under 30% of the sample. The specimen was peripheral blood. Receptor source: a man aged 60 to 75 with acute or convalescent COVID-19.

Here the CDR3 DNA reads TGCAGTGCTAGTGACTACGCCGGGGAGCTGTTTTTT. It encodes CSASDYAGELFF. This chain uses TRBV20-1 with TRBJ2-2, with D possibly matching TRBD2 (5 bases). CDR3 length: 12 amino acids. Germline CDR1 reads DFQATT; CDR2 reads SNEGSKA (reference sequence). V lost 3 bases, J lost 6 bases, and 8 bases lay in between.

The V and J genes are TRBV18 and TRBJ1-1; weak D call: TRBD1 (6 bases). The CDR3 consists of 15 residues. The V and J ends lost 1 base and 3 bases respectively, with 12 bases between them. In germline, CDR1 is KGHSH, CDR2 LQKENI. The CDR3 region is CASSPRDNGDTEAFF. CDR3 bases: TGTGCCAGCTCACCACGGGACAACGGGGACACTGAAGCTTTCTTT.

This sequence joins TRBV9 and TRBJ2-6; no clear D. Germline CDR1 is SGDLS and CDR2 is YYNGEE. The CDR3 covers 15 residues. With 4 bases removed from V and 0 bases from J, the gap between germline ends came to 8 bases. The CDR3 DNA reads TGTGCCAGCAGCCTACGGAGCTCTGGGGCCAACGTCCTGACTTTC. Its protein is CASSLRSSGANVLTF.

The chain uses TRBV28 and TRBJ2-1; TRBD2 aligns across 11 bases. V shed 6 bases and J 10 bases; nucleotides not matched to a gene: 11. The CDR3 contains 15 residues. Per germline, CDR1 MDHEN and CDR2 SYDVKM. CDR3 sequence: CASSSSGRAGLEQFF. CDR3 DNA sequence: TGTGCCAGCAGCAGTAGCGGGAGGGCCGGTTTGGAGCAGTTCTTC.

The J gene is TRBJ2-5, the V gene TRBV5-1; D unresolved. The CDR3 has 11 residues. Trimming took off 3 bases at V and 2 bases at J, with 2 bases between the two ends. Germline V CDR1 and CDR2: SGHRS, YFSETQ. The CDR3: CASSSQETQYF. The CDR3 nucleotides read TGCGCCAGCAGCTCTCAAGAGACCCAGTACTTC.

Regarding this clone: This sample also contains other DNA sequences that code for the same CDR3. This rearrangement joins TRBV10-2 to TRBJ1-2, with 7 positions matching TRBD1. Per the germline V gene, CDR1 is WSHSY and CDR2 is SAAADI. V was clipped by 3 bases and J by 2 bases; unmatched bases: 6. This CDR3 spans 15 amino acids. CDR3: CASSESGRGNYGYTF. Written as DNA, the CDR3 is TGCGCCAGCAGTGAAAGCGGCAGGGGGAACTATGGCTACACCTTC.

This rearrangement joins TRBV28 to TRBJ1-5; perhaps TRBD1 as D (6 bases). CDR1 MDHEN and CDR2 SYDVKM come from the germline V gene. This CDR3 is built from 13 residues. V lost 8 bases to trimming and J lost 0 bases, with 8 bases between them. As DNA, the CDR3 is TGTGCCAGCCGGGACAATAGCAATCAGCCCCAGCATTTT. This gives the protein CASRDNSNQPQHF.

This chain joins TRBV7-2 and TRBJ2-3; D remains unclear. From germline, CDR1 is SGHTA and CDR2 FQGNSA. With 5 bases removed from V and 2 bases from J, the gap between germline ends came to 11 bases. The CDR3 runs 14 residues. This chain's CDR3 is CASSLQLLTDTQYF. The CDR3 DNA reads TGTGCCAGCAGCCTACAGTTACTCACAGATACGCAGTATTTT.

V usage is TRBV5-4 and J usage is TRBJ2-7, with a tentative D call TRBD2 (6 bases). The V and J ends lost 4 bases and 2 bases respectively, with 19 bases between them. The germline V gene has CDR1 SGHNT and CDR2 YYREEE (reference sequence). CDR3 length equals 16 residues. The CDR3 coding sequence is TGTGCCAGCAGCCCGTTCGGGGGAGGTTCGACCTACGAGCAGTACTTC. Translation gives CASSPFGGGSTYEQYF.

J is TRBJ2-7 and V is TRBV27; 7 bases are a match to TRBD2. CDR3 length: 16 amino acids. V lost 2 bases and J lost 0; bases outside the gene matches: 7. Germline assignment: CDR1 MNHEY and CDR2 SMNVEV (reference sequence). The CDR3 here is CASSLKLATSSYEQYF. The DNA of the CDR3 is TGTGCCAGCAGTTTAAAACTAGCGACCAGCTCCTACGAGCAGTACTTC.

The genes are TRBV19 and TRBJ2-5; 8 bases align to TRBD1. Germline-derived CDR1 and CDR2 are LNHDA and SQIVND (reference sequence). This CDR3 has 14 residues. V was pared by 7 bases and J by 2 bases, with 6 bases of the junction left unmatched. In nucleotides, the CDR3 is TGTGCCAGTACCGACGGGACAGGTCAAGAGACCCAGTACTTC. Encoded protein: CASTDGTGQETQYF. Full variable domain (missing parts from reference TRBV19 and TRBJ2-5): DGGITQSPKYLFRKEGQNVTLSCEQNLNHDAMYWYRQDPGQGLRLIYYSQIVNDFQKGDIAEGYSVSREKKESFPLTVTSAQKNPTAFYLCASTDGTGQETQYFGPGTRLLVL.

The chain uses TRBV5-1 and TRBJ2-7; D may be TRBD2 (6 bases). This CDR3 region has 16 residues. The germline CDR1 and CDR2 sequences are SGHRS and YFSETQ. The ends were cut back, 5 bases at V and 7 bases at J, with 25 bases in the middle. The CDR3 DNA reads as TGCGCCAGCAGTAACAGGCGGACGGGACTCTGGGAGGAGCAGTACTTC. It yields the protein CASSNRRTGLWEEQYF. The full variable domain, completed using reference TRBV5-1 and TRBJ2-7, is KAGVTQTPRYLIKTRGQQVTLSCSPISGHRSVSWYQQTPGQGLQFLFEYFSETQRNKGNFPGRFSGRQFSNSRSEMNVSTLELGDSALYLCASSNRRTGLWEEQYFGPGTRLTVT.

This chain joins TRBV28 and TRBJ2-1, with D possibly matching TRBD2 (5 bases). Looked up from germline, CDR1 is MDHEN and CDR2 is SYDVKM. V lost 4 bases and J lost 0, with 10 bases in between. This CDR3 is built from 15 residues. CDR3 residues: CASSSSGPSYNEQFF. The CDR3 nucleotides are TGTGCCAGCAGTTCCAGCGGACCCTCCTACAATGAGCAGTTCTTC.

Here the CDR3 DNA reads TGCAGCGTTGAAACGGGACAGGGGAACACTGAAGCTTTCTTT. It specifies CSVETGQGNTEAFF. The chain links TRBV29-1 to TRBJ1-1, with 9 bases aligning to TRBD1. V trimming: 2 bases; J trimming: 1 base; junction bases outside the gene matches: 2. This CDR3 has 14 residues. Germline V gene lookup returns CDR1 SQVTM and CDR2 ANQGSEA.

The genes are TRBV5-1 and TRBJ2-1; the match to TRBD2 covers 11 bases. CDR3 length: 15 amino acids. Germline V CDR1 and CDR2: SGHRS, YFSETQ. V dropped 7 bases and J dropped 4; count of bases not matched to a gene: 7. CDR3 bases: TGCGCCAGCGGAAGGGGGACTAGCGGTTACAATGAGCAGTTCTTC. This gives the protein CASGRGTSGYNEQFF.

V is TRBV28 and J is TRBJ2-7; 7 bases match TRBD1. CDR3 length equals 13 residues. Germline CDR1 MDHEN, CDR2 SYDVKM. Germline trimming cut 4 bases from V and 3 bases from J; bases unmatched to any gene: 3. The CDR3 DNA sequence: TGTGCCAGCAGTTCACCAGGGGGCTACGAGCAGTACTTC. It specifies CASSSPGGYEQYF.

In its sample, this clone was seen once. The rearrangement uses TRBV10-3 and TRBJ1-4, with D perhaps TRBD1 (6 bases). Trimming left V 4 bases short and J 5 bases short, with 11 bases between. The germline CDR1 and CDR2 sequences are ENHRY and SYGVKD. The CDR3 extends over 14 amino acids. The CDR3 loop is CAISGTGQNEKLFF. CDR3 coding DNA: TGTGCCATCAGTGGTACAGGACAGAATGAAAAACTGTTTTTT.

The V and J genes are TRBV6-5 and TRBJ2-7; D call uncertain. Per germline, CDR1 MNHEY and CDR2 SVGAGI. V gave up 0 bases and J gave up 0 bases, with 6 bases separating them. The CDR3 is made up of 14 amino acids. The CDR3 DNA sequence: TGTGCCAGCAGTTACTCCCGGAGCTCCTACGAGCAGTACTTC. Amino acid sequence: CASSYSRSSYEQYF.

The chain has TRBV27 and TRBJ1-2; 7 bases are shared with TRBD1. Losses at the gene ends were 0 bases for V and 4 bases for J; bases not matched to a gene: 8. The CDR3 sequence is 16 residues long. Germline V lookup: CDR1 MNHEY, CDR2 SMNVEV (reference sequence). CDR3 region: CASSLSTAGGGYGYTF. The CDR3 nucleotides are TGTGCCAGCAGTTTATCGACGGCAGGGGGTGGCTATGGCTACACCTTC.